This T cell receptor beta chain was retrieved from a study of T-cell reconstitution after alpha-beta-depleted transplantation in children (dated by TCRdb to 2016 to 2017). For context, the study as a whole: Using TCR repertoire profiling, the study followed T-cell immune reconstitution in a quantitative way in children after TCRalphabeta/CD19-depleted allogeneic hematopoietic cell transplantation.

Of note for this clonotype: It has no known antigen specificity. No much larger clone exists at a distance of one base, and base qualities are not known.

The library was prepared using PCR. Sequencing took place on an Illumina HiSeq 2500. TCR library preparation used molecular barcoding, with unique molecular identifiers applied to normalize quantification of the TCRbeta repertoire. TCRdb trimmed public reads at Q25 via fastp, called clones via MiXCR and kept in-frame beta chains. Entries that share a CDR3 protein sequence are merged under the most common genes and DNA. The sample table holds about 470,000 distinct CDR3 sequences, of which over 40% were seen once. Together, the top ten hold approximately 25% of the sample. Overall results and qualifications from the work: The frequencies of hyperexpanded clones fell over the following months, and after one year, T-cell counts and TCRbeta diversity were mostly attributed to newly produced T cells. Apparently early alphabetaT-cell count recovery about two months after transplant reportedly relied on only several hundred rapidly expanded clones derived from non-depleted graft cells. The high TCRbeta diversity at day 60 in some patients was ascribed to recipient T cells and intrathymic progenitors that had survived conditioning.

Read against the paper, the sample's treatment or condition label means: allogeneic hematopoietic cell transplantation with graft depleted of TCRalphabeta T cells and CD19 B cells. TCRalphabeta/CD19-depleted allogeneic hematopoietic cell grafts were given to the transplant recipients, all of whom were children. The sequences come from PBMCs, collected before TCRalphabeta/CD19-depleted stem cell transplant. The TCR sequence derives from a girl aged 2 to 9 with aplastic anemia, due to receive a stem cell transplant.

In nucleotides, the sequence is TGTGCCAGCAGCCTAGGGGGGGAGAAGACCCAGTACTTC. This is translated as CASSLGGEKTQYF. Recombination linked TRBV7-2 to TRBJ2-5; 7 matching bases give a weak D call of TRBD2. CDR3 length: 13 amino acids, cysteine to phenylalanine. The kept DNA is CDR3 alone, 39 bases in frame from the first base. From a lookup of the germline V gene, CDR1 and CDR2 are SGHTA and FQGNSA. The germline ends are 13 bases apart after V is trimmed by 5 bases and J by 6 bases.